These T cell receptor beta chains were read from a single sample in a study of cytomegalovirus exposure and HLA in healthy donors. The protocol was immunoSEQ multiplex PCR, while the TCRdb copy is restricted to in-frame clones and leaves out a portion. The sample totals under 100,000 clones; its top ten clones hold 3% to 4%. What was sequenced was PBMCs. The receptors were sampled from a woman under 40 in good health and CMV-seronegative. Each CDR3 is given with its conserved first and last residue. A D gene is named only where the DNA matches it firmly.

V,length,J,D,CDR3,DNA
TRBV4-1,11,TRBJ1-2,NA,CASSQVSGITF,TGCGCCAGCAGCCAAGTCAGCGGGATCACCTTC
TRBV28,14,TRBJ1-6,TRBD1,CASRPGTGLPPLHF,TGTGCCAGCAGGCCCGGGACAGGGTTACCACCCCTCCACTTT
TRBV20-1,11,TRBJ1-2,NA,CRGGDNYGYTF,TGCAGGGGGGGGGATAACTATGGCTACACCTTC
TRBV2,18,TRBJ2-5,NA,CASSEALSAGWYQETQYF,TGTGCCAGCAGTGAAGCGCTTTCGGCGGGATGGTACCAAGAGACCCAGTACTTC
TRBV5-8,14,TRBJ2-7,TRBD1,CASSLVDRSYEQYF,TGTGCCAGCAGCTTGGTGGACAGGTCCTACGAGCAGTACTTC
TRBV5-1,12,TRBJ2-7,TRBD1,CASTGQGYEQCF,TGCGCCAGCACGGGACAGGGCTACGAGCAGTGCTTC
TRBV6-5,13,TRBJ2-2,NA,CASSKPGTGELFF,TGTGCCAGCAGCAAGCCCGGGACCGGGGAGCTGTTTTTT
TRBV2,17,TRBJ1-1,NA,CASRRGTALPWDTEAFF,TGTGCCAGCAGGAGGGGGACGGCGCTCCCGTGGGACACTGAAGCTTTCTTT
TRBV2,14,TRBJ1-3,NA,CASSVRDSGNTIYF,TGTGCCAGCAGTGTGCGGGACTCTGGAAACACCATATATTTT
TRBV2,15,TRBJ1-4,TRBD1,CASSVIGQANEKLFF,TGTGCCAGCAGTGTGATCGGACAGGCTAATGAAAAACTGTTTTTT
TRBV19,13,TRBJ1-1,NA,CASSSQGDTEAFF,TGTGCCAGTAGTTCACAGGGAGACACTGAAGCTTTCTTT
TRBV6-1,14,TRBJ2-1,TRBD1,CASNRDSPYNEQFF,TGTGCCAGTAACCGGGACAGCCCCTACAATGAGCAGTTCTTC
TRBV18,18,TRBJ2-6,NA,CASSPRAGGSTGANVLTF,TGTGCCAGCTCACCCCGAGCCGGAGGTTCGACTGGGGCCAACGTCCTGACTTTC
TRBV5-1,15,TRBJ1-1,NA,CASSLVIRTDTEAFF,TGCGCCAGCAGCTTGGTGATAAGGACTGACACTGAAGCTTTCTTT
TRBV7-9,15,TRBJ1-2,NA,CASSLARSHLGGYTF,TGTGCCAGCAGCTTAGCTCGGTCGCACCTAGGCGGCTACACCTTC
TRBV5-1,13,TRBJ2-7,NA,CASSLGRDYEQYF,TGCGCCAGCAGCCTAGGACGGGACTACGAGCAGTACTTC
TRBV14,13,TRBJ1-6,NA,CASSRIQDSPLHF,TGTGCCAGCAGCCGAATACAAGATTCACCCCTCCACTTT
TRBV29-1,15,TRBJ2-2,TRBD2,CSVGVLAGITGELFF,TGCAGCGTGGGCGTACTAGCGGGAATCACCGGGGAGCTGTTTTTT
TRBV27,15,TRBJ2-7,TRBD2,CASSSRLAGAYEQYF,TGTGCCAGCAGTTCCCGACTAGCGGGGGCCTACGAGCAGTACTTC
TRBV7-9,16,TRBJ2-4,TRBD1,CASSLGTTGGKNIQYF,TGTGCCAGCAGCTTGGGGACCACAGGGGGCAAAAACATTCAGTACTTC
TRBV9,15,TRBJ1-3,NA,CASSVDGSGGNTIYF,TGTGCCAGCAGCGTAGATGGCAGCGGTGGAAACACCATATATTTT
TRBV7-9,15,TRBJ2-6,NA,CASSSPDSGANVLTF,TGTGCCAGCAGCTCGCCAGACTCTGGGGCCAACGTCCTGACTTTC
TRBV5-1,15,TRBJ1-2,NA,CASSLAGRGDGGYTF,TGCGCCAGCAGCTTGGCCGGCAGGGGAGACGGTGGCTACACCTTC
TRBV29-1,13,TRBJ1-2,NA,CSLICRGINGYTF,TGCAGCCTTATTTGTAGGGGGATAAATGGCTACACCTTC
TRBV6-5,12,TRBJ1-2,TRBD1,CASSGTGYGYTF,TGTGCCAGCTCCGGGACAGGCTATGGCTACACCTTC
TRBV27,13,TRBJ2-1,NA,CASSPPPYNEQFF,TGTGCCAGCAGTCCCCCTCCTTACAATGAGCAGTTCTTC
TRBV14,17,TRBJ2-1,TRBD2,CASSLLGLAGGYNEQFF,TGTGCCAGCAGCCTCCTGGGACTAGCGGGGGGATACAATGAGCAGTTCTTC
TRBV14,11,TRBJ1-1,NA,CASSQSNLAFF,TGTGCCAGCAGCCAATCCAACTTAGCTTTCTTT
TRBV4-2,15,TRBJ2-1,TRBD2,CASSQDTQTSGSLFF,TGTGCCAGCAGCCAAGATACGCAGACTAGCGGGAGCCTGTTCTTC
TRBV28,16,TRBJ1-3,NA,CASSRDRISSGNTIYF,TGTGCCAGCAGTCGCGACAGAATTAGCTCTGGAAACACCATATATTTT
TRBV7-6,17,TRBJ2-7,TRBD1,CASSESTEGQGYNEQYF,TGTGCCAGCAGCGAGTCGACAGAGGGACAGGGGTACAACGAGCAGTACTTC
TRBV5-1,15,TRBJ2-7,TRBD2,CASSIGLAGSYEQYF,TGCGCCAGCAGCATAGGACTAGCGGGCTCCTACGAGCAGTACTTC
TRBV12-5,13,TRBJ2-7,NA,CASGFLRGHEQYF,TGTGCTAGTGGTTTCCTAAGGGGCCACGAGCAGTACTTC
TRBV30,16,TRBJ2-5,TRBD2,CAWSVGSGGGQETQYF,TGTGCCTGGAGTGTTGGTAGCGGGGGGGGGCAAGAGACCCAGTACTTC
TRBV5-1,14,TRBJ2-2,NA,CASSPRQETGELFF,TGCGCCAGCAGCCCCCGACAGGAGACCGGGGAGCTGTTTTTT
TRBV27,14,TRBJ2-3,NA,CASSLDSGTDTQYF,TGTGCCAGCAGTTTAGACTCGGGCACAGATACGCAGTATTTT
TRBV7-6,14,TRBJ2-7,TRBD1,CASSDGTESYEQYF,TGTGCCAGCAGCGACGGGACAGAAAGCTACGAGCAGTACTTC
TRBV6-6,15,TRBJ2-3,TRBD1,CASSIRDRDTHTQYF,TGTGCCAGCAGCATCCGGGACAGGGACACACACACGCAGTATTTT
TRBV9,16,TRBJ2-2,NA,CASSVRQGYGTGELFF,TGTGCCAGCAGCGTAAGGCAGGGGTATGGCACCGGGGAGCTGTTTTTT
TRBV18,15,TRBJ2-5,NA,CASSPGQGRDETQYF,TGTGCCAGCTCACCGGGGCAGGGGCGAGACGAGACCCAGTACTTC
TRBV6-6,16,TRBJ2-7,NA,CASSSGPGVPYYEQYF,TGTGCCAGTAGTTCGGGCCCGGGAGTGCCCTACTACGAGCAGTACTTC
TRBV30,13,TRBJ1-2,NA,CAWSRETNYGYTF,TGTGCCTGGAGTAGGGAGACCAACTATGGCTACACCTTC
TRBV6-4,14,TRBJ1-1,NA,CASSQGSGNTEAFF,TGTGCCAGCAGTCAGGGGTCTGGGAACACTGAAGCTTTCTTT
TRBV6-1,17,TRBJ1-3,NA,CASSELPAGYSGNTIYF,TGTGCCAGCAGTGAACTTCCCGCAGGCTACTCTGGAAACACCATATATTTT
TRBV29-1,14,TRBJ2-1,NA,CSVMTGPSYNEQFF,TGCAGCGTTATGACAGGCCCCTCCTACAATGAGCAGTTCTTC
TRBV28,16,TRBJ2-7,TRBD2,CASTRTSGIYSYEQYF,TGTGCCAGTACAAGGACTAGCGGGATATACTCCTACGAGCAGTACTTC
TRBV10-1,16,TRBJ1-6,TRBD1,CASSESTGEIYSPLHF,TGCGCCAGCAGTGAGTCGACAGGGGAGATCTATTCACCCCTCCACTTT
TRBV5-1,15,TRBJ2-2,NA,CASSLTGRNTGELFF,TGCGCCAGCAGCTTGACAGGGAGGAACACCGGGGAGCTGTTTTTT
TRBV11-3,15,TRBJ2-1,TRBD1,CASSLGTGGYNEQFF,TGTGCCAGCAGCCTCGGGACAGGGGGTTATAATGAGCAGTTCTTC
TRBV9,18,TRBJ2-2,TRBD2,CASSVEPGRVRNTGELFF,TGTGCCAGCAGCGTAGAGCCAGGGAGGGTAAGAAACACCGGGGAGCTGTTTTTT
TRBV5-1,13,TRBJ2-1,NA,CASALRARDEQFF,TGCGCCAGCGCTCTCAGGGCGCGCGATGAGCAGTTCTTC
TRBV14,14,TRBJ2-1,TRBD2,CASSPWTSGRWKFF,TGTGCCAGCAGCCCATGGACTAGCGGGAGGTGGAAGTTCTTC
TRBV9,15,TRBJ2-7,TRBD2,CASSPTGTSPYEQYF,TGTGCCAGCAGCCCCACCGGGACTAGTCCCTACGAGCAGTACTTC